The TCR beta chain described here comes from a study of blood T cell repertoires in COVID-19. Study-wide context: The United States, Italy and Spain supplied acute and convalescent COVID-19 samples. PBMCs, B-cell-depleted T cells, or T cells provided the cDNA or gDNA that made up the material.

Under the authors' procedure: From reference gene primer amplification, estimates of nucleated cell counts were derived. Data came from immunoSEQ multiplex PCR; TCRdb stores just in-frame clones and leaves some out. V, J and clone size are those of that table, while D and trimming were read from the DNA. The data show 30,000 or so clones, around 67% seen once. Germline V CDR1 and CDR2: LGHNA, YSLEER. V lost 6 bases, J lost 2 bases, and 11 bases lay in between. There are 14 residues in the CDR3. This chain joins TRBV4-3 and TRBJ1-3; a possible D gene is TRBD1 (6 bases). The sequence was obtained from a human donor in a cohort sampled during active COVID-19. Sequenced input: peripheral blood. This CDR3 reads CASSLTGTGNTIYF. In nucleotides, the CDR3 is TGCGCCAGCAGTCTTACAGGGACTGGAAACACCATATATTTT.